Each of the 11 T cell receptor beta chains below was sequenced from the same sample in a study of identical twins. TCRdb fed the 5' RACE reads into MiXCR, producing one record per CDR3 protein. This sample has nearly 650,000 distinct CDR3 sequences, with about 7.6% found just once. The same data also contributed to another study, on yellow fever vaccine responses in identical twins.

Sequencing was carried out using PBMCs. The receptors derive from a young woman in good health.

There are many counts of this clonotype. The rearrangement joins TRBV6-1 to TRBJ2-1, with D perhaps matching TRBD2 (5 bases). Germline CDR1 MNHNS, CDR2 SASEGT. Trimming removed 2 bases at V and 2 bases at J, with 10 bases between. This CDR3 is 15 amino acids long. The CDR3 loop reads CASSEPEVTYNEQFF. The DNA for the CDR3 is TGTGCCAGCAGTGAACCGGAGGTCACCTACAATGAGCAGTTCTTC.

This clonotype was recorded many times. V is TRBV9 and J is TRBJ2-1; D might be TRBD1 (6 bases). The CDR3 runs 15 residues. The V gene's germline CDR1 is SGDLS and CDR2 YYNGEE. Trimming pared 0 bases from V and 8 bases from J, leaving 15 bases between. CDR3 amino acids: CASSVASGVWDEQFF. The CDR3 region has the DNA TGTGCCAGCAGCGTAGCGTCAGGGGTATGGGATGAGCAGTTCTTC.

This clonotype has only a few counts. This chain joins TRBV19 and TRBJ2-1, with 8 bases lining up with TRBD1. This CDR3 has 13 residues. Trimming cost V 5 bases and J 8 bases; bases outside gene matches: 5. Germline loops: CDR1 LNHDA, CDR2 SQIVND (reference sequence). CDR3 amino acids: CASSADREHEQFF. In nucleotides, the CDR3 is TGTGCCAGTAGTGCGGACAGGGAACATGAGCAGTTCTTC.

This clonotype appeared a few times. The genes are TRBV7-2 and TRBJ1-2; D might be TRBD1 (5 bases). V was shortened by 5 bases and J by 8 bases, with 15 bases between the two germline ends. Germline CDR1 SGHTA, CDR2 FQGNSA. This CDR3 region has 13 residues. CDR3 nucleotides: TGTGCCAGCAGCAACCTGCAGGGTAGCGGCTACACCTTC. Amino acid sequence: CASSNLQGSGYTF.

This clonotype has more than one count but fewer than ten. This chain connects TRBV28 to TRBJ2-5; D might be TRBD1 or TRBD2, each matching 6 bases. The germline V gene has CDR1 MDHEN and CDR2 SYDVKM. V was trimmed by 6 bases and J by 1 base, leaving 12 bases between them. The CDR3 extends over 14 amino acids. In DNA form, the CDR3 reads TGTGCCAGCAGCCAGGGGAGGCGCCAAGAGACCCAGTACTTC. Amino acids: CASSQGRRQETQYF.

The CDR3 reads CASSLFQGMGETQYF. CDR3 bases: TGTGCCAGCAGTTTATTCCAGGGAATGGGAGAGACCCAGTACTTC. The rearrangement uses TRBV12-3 or TRBV12-4 and TRBJ2-5; maybe TRBD1 (5 bases). This CDR3 comprises 15 residues. The V and J ends lost 2 bases and 4 bases respectively, with 14 bases between them.

This clonotype showed up just a few times. The chain combines TRBV6-1 with TRBJ1-1; D is possibly TRBD1 (5 bases). Germline loops: CDR1 MNHNS, CDR2 SASEGT. CDR3 length: 14 amino acids. V lost 7 bases and J lost 3, with 15 bases in between. In DNA, the CDR3 is TGTGCCAGCACGATGGGGGGGTTGGACACTGAAGCTTTCTTT. Its translation: CASTMGGLDTEAFF.

The chain combines TRBV28 with TRBJ2-1, with D tentatively TRBD2 (6 bases). Germline lookup yields CDR1 MDHEN and CDR2 SYDVKM. V was pared by 4 bases and J by 0 bases, with 13 bases between. This CDR3 region has 16 residues. CDR3 bases: TGTGCCAGCAGTTCCAAATCCGGGAGCTCCTACAATGAGCAGTTCTTC. Protein product: CASSSKSGSSYNEQFF.

This clonotype has at least ten counts. The chain carries TRBV6-1 and TRBJ1-2; D is uncertain. Germline V lookup: CDR1 MNHNS, CDR2 SASEGT. CDR3 length: 15 amino acids. V lost 7 bases and J lost 6, with 21 bases in between. CDR3: CASTPRVRPKDGYTF. The CDR3 DNA is TGTGCCAGCACCCCGCGGGTACGCCCCAAGGATGGCTACACCTTC.

This clonotype was detected a few times. This chain connects TRBV3-1 to TRBJ1-4; 7 bases map to TRBD1. The V and J ends lost 0 bases and 2 bases, in that order; junction bases with no gene match: 9. Germline loops: CDR1 LGHDT, CDR2 YNNKEL (reference sequence). There are 18 residues in the CDR3. CDR3 sequence: CASSQEPQGQFTNEKLFF. CDR3 nucleotide sequence: TGTGCCAGCAGCCAAGAACCCCAGGGACAGTTCACTAATGAAAAACTGTTTTTT.

A few counts support this clonotype. The gene calls are TRBV7-8 and TRBJ2-7; no firm D call. The germline V and J ends were trimmed by 8 bases and 2 bases, with 19 bases remaining between them. The CDR3 runs to 15 residues. CDR1 and CDR2 from the germline V gene are SGHVS and FQNEAQ. CDR3 bases: TGTGCCAGCGCACCCCGGGTAGGAACTACCTACGAGCAGTACGTC. This gives the protein CASAPRVGTTYEQYV.